A single TCR beta chain is shown here with its context. What it binds is not known. The entry originates in a study of cytomegalovirus exposure and HLA in healthy donors. The PCR was carried out with 60 Vbeta primers and 13 Jbeta primers. The assay was immunoSEQ multiplex PCR, and TCRdb's table has in-frame clones only and misses some. The table shows 100,000 or so clones, with less than 80% occurring only once. Study conclusions and caveats: Researchers reported that three CMV-associated chains were confirmed in vitro as CMV antigen-specific. Analysis performed later found approximately 17,000 TCR beta sequences associated with HLA alleles at 0.05 false discovery rate.

V lost 5 bases, J lost 9 bases, and 7 bases stayed unmatched. The CDR3 runs to 13 residues. Germline V gene sequence: CDR1 SGHAT, CDR2 FQNNGV. The TCR was taken from a man aged 25 to 40 in good health and CMV-seronegative. Sample: PBMCs. This rearrangement joins TRBV11-2 to TRBJ1-2; 9 nucleotides match TRBD1. The CDR3 sequence is CASSPGTGSSYTF. As DNA, the CDR3 is TGTGCCAGCAGCCCGGGGACAGGGTCCAGCTACACCTTC.